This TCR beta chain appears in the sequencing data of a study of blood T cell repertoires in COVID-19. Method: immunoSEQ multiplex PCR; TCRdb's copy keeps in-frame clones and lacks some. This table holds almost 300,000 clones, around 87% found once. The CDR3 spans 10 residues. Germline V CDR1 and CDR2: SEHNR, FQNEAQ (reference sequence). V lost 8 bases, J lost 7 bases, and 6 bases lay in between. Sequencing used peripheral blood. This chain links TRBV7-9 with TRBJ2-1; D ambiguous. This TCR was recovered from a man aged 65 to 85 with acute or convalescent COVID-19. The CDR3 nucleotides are TGTGCCAGCGGCAGAAATGAGCAGTTCTTC. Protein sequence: CASGRNEQFF.